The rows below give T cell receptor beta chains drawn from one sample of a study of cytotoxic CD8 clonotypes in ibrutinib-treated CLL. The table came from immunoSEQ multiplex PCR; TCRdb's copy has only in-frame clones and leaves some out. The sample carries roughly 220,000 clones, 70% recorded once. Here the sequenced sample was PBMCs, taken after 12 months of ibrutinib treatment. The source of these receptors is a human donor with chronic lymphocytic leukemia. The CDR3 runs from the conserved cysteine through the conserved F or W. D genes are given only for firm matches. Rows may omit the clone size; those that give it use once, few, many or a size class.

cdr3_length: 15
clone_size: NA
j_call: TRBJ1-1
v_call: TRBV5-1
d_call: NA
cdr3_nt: TGCGCCAGCAGCTTGCAACTCAGCATGAACACTGAAGCTTTCTTT
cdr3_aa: CASSLQLSMNTEAFF

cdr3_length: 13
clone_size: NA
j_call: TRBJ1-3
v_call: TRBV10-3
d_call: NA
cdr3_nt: TGTGCCATCGAACCCCACTCTGGAAACACCATATATTTT
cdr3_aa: CAIEPHSGNTIYF

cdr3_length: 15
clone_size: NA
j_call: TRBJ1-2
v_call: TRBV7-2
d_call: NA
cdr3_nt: TGTGCCAGCAGTCACAGAGGGGGGGGTAACTATGGCTACACCTTC
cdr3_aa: CASSHRGGGNYGYTF

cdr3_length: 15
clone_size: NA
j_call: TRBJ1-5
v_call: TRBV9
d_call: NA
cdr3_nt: TGTGCCAGCAGAAAGGGGGATGGTTGCAATCAGCCCCAGCATTTT
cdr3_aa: CASRKGDGCNQPQHF

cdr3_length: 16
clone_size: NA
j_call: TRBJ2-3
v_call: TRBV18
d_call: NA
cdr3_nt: TGTGCCAGCTCACCCCCCGGGGGGCGGGATCGAGATACGCAGTATTTT
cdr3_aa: CASSPPGGRDRDTQYF

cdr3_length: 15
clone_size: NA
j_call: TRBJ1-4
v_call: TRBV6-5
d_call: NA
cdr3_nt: TGTGCCAGCAGGAATGGGGCACCTCCTAATGAAAAACTGTTTTTT
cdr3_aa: CASRNGAPPNEKLFF

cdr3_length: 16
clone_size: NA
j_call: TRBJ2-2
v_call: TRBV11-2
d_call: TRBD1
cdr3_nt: TGTGCCAGCAGCCGCCGGACAGGGCTTTTAACCGGGGAGCTGTTTTTT
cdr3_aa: CASSRRTGLLTGELFF

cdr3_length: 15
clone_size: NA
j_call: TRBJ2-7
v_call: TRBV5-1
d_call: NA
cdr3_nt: TGCGCCAGCAGCTCATGGGTTGGGGTTTCCTACGAGCAGTACTTC
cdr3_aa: CASSSWVGVSYEQYF

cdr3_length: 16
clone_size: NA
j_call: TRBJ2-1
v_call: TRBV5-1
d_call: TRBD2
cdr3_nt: TGCGCCAGCAGCTTGTTGCGGGGGGTGATGAAGAATGAGCAGTTCTTC
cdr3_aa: CASSLLRGVMKNEQFF

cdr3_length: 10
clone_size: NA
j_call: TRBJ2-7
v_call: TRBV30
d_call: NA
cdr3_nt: TGTGCCTGGAGCGCCTACGAGCAGTACTTC
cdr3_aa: CAWSAYEQYF

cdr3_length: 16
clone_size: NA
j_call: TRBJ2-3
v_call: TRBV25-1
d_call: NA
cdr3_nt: TGTGCCAGCAGTGGAATTTTCCGCAATGGGCCAGATACGCAGTATTTT
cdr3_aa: CASSGIFRNGPDTQYF

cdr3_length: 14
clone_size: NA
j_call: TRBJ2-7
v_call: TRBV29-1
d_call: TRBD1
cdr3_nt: TGCAGCGTTCTACCGGGACAGGGGGCGGGTGAGCAGTACTTC
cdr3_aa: CSVLPGQGAGEQYF

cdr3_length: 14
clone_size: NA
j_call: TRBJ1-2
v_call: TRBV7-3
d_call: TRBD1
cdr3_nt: TGTGCCAGCAGCGGGCAACAGGGGGGCTATGGCTACACCTTC
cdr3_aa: CASSGQQGGYGYTF

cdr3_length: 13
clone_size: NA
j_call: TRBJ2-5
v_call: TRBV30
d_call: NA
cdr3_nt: TGTGCCTGGAGTATCGGGGCAGGGGAGACCCAGTACTTC
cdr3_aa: CAWSIGAGETQYF

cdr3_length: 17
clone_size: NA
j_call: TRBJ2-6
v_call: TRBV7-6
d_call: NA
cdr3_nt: TGTGCCAGCAGCTTATCCTCTGAGTTGGGGGGGGCCAACGTCCTGACTTTC
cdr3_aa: CASSLSSELGGANVLTF

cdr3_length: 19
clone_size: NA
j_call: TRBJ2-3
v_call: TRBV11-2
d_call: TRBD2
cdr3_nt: TGTGCCAGCAGCTTAGGATGGGCGGGGGGCCCACCTAGCACAGATACGCAGTATTTT
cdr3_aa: CASSLGWAGGPPSTDTQYF

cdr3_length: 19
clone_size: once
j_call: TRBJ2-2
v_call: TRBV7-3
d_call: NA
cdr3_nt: TGTGCCAGCAGCTTAAATTTACGTCGGCCCGATCTTAACACCGGGGAGCTGTTTTTT
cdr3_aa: CASSLNLRRPDLNTGELFF

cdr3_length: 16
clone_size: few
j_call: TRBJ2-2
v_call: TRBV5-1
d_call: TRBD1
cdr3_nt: TGCGCCAGCAGCTTGGTTCCTGGGACAGGGATCGGGGAGCTGTTTTTT
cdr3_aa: CASSLVPGTGIGELFF

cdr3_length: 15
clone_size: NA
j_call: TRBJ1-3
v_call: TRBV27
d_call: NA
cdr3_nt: TGTGCCAGCACCCTAAGGCTAAGCTCTGGAAACACCATATATTTT
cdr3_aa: CASTLRLSSGNTIYF

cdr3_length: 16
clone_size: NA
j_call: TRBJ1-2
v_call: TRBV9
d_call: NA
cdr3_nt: TGTGCCAGCAGCGGCACTTCGACAGCCCCTAACTATGGCTACACCTTC
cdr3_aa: CASSGTSTAPNYGYTF

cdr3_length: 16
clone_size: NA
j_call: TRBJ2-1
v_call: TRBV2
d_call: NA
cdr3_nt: TGTGCCAGCAGTGGGACCCCCTCTGGCTCCTACAATGAGCAGTTCTTC
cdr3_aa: CASSGTPSGSYNEQFF

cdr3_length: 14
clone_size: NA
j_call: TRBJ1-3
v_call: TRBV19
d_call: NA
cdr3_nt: TGTGCCAGTAGTAGTGGGGACTCTGGAAACACCATATATTTT
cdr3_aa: CASSSGDSGNTIYF

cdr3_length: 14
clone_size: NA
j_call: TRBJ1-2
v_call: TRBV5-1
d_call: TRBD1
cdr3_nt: TGCGCCAGCGGCCCGGGACAGGGGTACTATGGCTACACCTTC
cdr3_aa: CASGPGQGYYGYTF

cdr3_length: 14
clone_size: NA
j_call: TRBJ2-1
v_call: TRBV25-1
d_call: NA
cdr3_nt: TGTGCCAGCAGTGACGCGGGGAGTTACAATGAGCAGTTCTTC
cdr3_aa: CASSDAGSYNEQFF

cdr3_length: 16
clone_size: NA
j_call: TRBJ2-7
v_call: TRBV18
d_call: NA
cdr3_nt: TGTGCCAGCTCTAAAAATCCAGGACTCAGCTCCTACGAGCAGTACTTC
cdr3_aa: CASSKNPGLSSYEQYF

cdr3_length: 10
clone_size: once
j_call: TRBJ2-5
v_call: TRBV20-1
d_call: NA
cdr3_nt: TGCAGTGGGGGGCGAGAGACCCAGTACTTC
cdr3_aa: CSGGRETQYF

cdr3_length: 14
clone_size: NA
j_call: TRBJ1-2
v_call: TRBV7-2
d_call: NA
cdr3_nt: TGTGCCAGCAGCTTAACCGGGAGGGACTATGGCTACACCTTC
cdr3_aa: CASSLTGRDYGYTF

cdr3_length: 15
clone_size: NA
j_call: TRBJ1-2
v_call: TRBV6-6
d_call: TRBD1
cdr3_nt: TGTGCCAGCAGTTTCGGACAGGGGAGGGACTATGGCTACACCTTC
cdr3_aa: CASSFGQGRDYGYTF

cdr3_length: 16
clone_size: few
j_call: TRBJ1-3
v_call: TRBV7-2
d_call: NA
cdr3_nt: TGTGCCAGCAGCTTAGTCGCAGCACCCTCTGGAAACACCATATATTTT
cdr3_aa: CASSLVAAPSGNTIYF

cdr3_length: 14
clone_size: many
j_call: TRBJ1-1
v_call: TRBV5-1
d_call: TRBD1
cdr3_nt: TGCGCCAGCAGCACGACAGGGGGTAACACTGAAGCTTTCTTT
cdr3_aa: CASSTTGGNTEAFF

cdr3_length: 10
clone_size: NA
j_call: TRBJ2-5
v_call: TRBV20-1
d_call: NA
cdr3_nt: TGCAGTGCTAGAAGGGAGACCCAGTACTTC
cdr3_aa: CSARRETQYF

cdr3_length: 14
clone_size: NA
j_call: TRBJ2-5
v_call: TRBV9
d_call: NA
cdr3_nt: TGTGCCAGCAGCGTAGCTCCGAACCAAGAGACCCAGTACTTC
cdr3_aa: CASSVAPNQETQYF

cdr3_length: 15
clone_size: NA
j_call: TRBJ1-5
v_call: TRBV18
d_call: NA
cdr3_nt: TGTGCCAGCGAGGAAGCCAGGGGACGCAATCAGCCCCAGCATTTT
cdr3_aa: CASEEARGRNQPQHF

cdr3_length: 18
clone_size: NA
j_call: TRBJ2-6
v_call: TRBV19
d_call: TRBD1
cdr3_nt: TGTGCCAGTAGTAGGGACAGGGGCTTCGCTTGGGGGGCCAACGTCCTGACTTTC
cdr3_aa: CASSRDRGFAWGANVLTF

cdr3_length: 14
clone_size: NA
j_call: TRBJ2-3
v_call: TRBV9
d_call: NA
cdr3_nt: TGTGCCAGCAGCGTTCGGGGACGCACAGATACGCAGTATTTT
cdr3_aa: CASSVRGRTDTQYF

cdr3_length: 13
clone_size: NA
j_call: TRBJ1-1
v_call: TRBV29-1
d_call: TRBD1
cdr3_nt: TGCAGCGTTGGCCGGGACAGGGTATCTCAAGCTTTCTTT
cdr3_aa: CSVGRDRVSQAFF

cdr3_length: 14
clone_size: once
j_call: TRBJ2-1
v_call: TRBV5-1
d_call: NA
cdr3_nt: TGCGCCAGCAGCCCGGGACGATCTTACAATGAGCAGTTCTTC
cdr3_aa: CASSPGRSYNEQFF

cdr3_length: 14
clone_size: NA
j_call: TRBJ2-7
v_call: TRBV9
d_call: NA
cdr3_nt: TGTGCCAGCAGCCCTAAATCTAGCCTCCACGAGCAGTACTTC
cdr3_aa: CASSPKSSLHEQYF

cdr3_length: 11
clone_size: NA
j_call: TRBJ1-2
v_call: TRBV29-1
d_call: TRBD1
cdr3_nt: TGCAGCGTTAGACAGGGGTATGGCTACACCTTC
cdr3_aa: CSVRQGYGYTF

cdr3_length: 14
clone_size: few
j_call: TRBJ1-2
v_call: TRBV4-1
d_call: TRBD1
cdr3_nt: TGCGCCAGCAGACCGCGGACAGGGGGCTATGGCTACACCTTC
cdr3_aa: CASRPRTGGYGYTF

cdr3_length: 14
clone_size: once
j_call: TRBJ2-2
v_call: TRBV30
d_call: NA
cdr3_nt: TGTGCCTGGAGTGTTATACTGAACACCGGGGAGCTGTTTTTT
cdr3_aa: CAWSVILNTGELFF

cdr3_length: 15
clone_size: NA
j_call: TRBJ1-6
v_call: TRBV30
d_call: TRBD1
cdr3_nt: TGTGCCTGGAACCCCGATGGACAGGCAAATTCACCCCTCCACTTT
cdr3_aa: CAWNPDGQANSPLHF

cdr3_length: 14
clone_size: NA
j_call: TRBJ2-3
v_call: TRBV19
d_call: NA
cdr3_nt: TGTGCCAGTCAACTAAGTTTGGGCACAGATACGCAGTATTTT
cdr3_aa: CASQLSLGTDTQYF

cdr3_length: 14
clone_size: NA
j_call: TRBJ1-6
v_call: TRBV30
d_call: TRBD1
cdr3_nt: TGTGCCTGGAGTCGGGACAGCTATAATTCACCCCTCCACTTT
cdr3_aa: CAWSRDSYNSPLHF

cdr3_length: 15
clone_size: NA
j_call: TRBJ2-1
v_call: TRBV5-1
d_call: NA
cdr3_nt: TGCGCCAGCAGCTTCCTGGCGGGTTCCTACAATGAGCAGTTCTTC
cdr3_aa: CASSFLAGSYNEQFF

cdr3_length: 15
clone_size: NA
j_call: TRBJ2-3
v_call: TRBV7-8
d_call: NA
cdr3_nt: TGTGCCAGCAGCCACCGCCGGGACTTCACAGATACGCAGTATTTT
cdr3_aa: CASSHRRDFTDTQYF

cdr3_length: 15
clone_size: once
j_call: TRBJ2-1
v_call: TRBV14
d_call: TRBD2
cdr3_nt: TGTGCCAGCAGCCCCTGGGGGGGGGTCTACAATGAGCAGTTCTTC
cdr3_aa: CASSPWGGVYNEQFF

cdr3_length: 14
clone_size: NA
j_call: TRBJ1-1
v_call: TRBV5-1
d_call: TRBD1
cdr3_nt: TGCGCCAGCAGCATTGGACAGGGAGGGACTGAAGCTTTCTTT
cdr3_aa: CASSIGQGGTEAFF

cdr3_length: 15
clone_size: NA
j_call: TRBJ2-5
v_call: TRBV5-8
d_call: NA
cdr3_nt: TGTGCCAGCAGCTTGGTCTGGGGGGCCCAAGAGACCCAGTACTTC
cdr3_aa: CASSLVWGAQETQYF

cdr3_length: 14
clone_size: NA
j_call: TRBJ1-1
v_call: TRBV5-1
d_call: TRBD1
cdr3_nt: TGCGCCAGCAGGCTGACAGGGGGAGGAACTGAAGCTTTCTTT
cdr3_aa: CASRLTGGGTEAFF

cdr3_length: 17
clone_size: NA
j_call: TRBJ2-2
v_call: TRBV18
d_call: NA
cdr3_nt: TGTGCCAGCTCACCGGGTTTTAAGGGGCGAGACACCGGGGAGCTGTTTTTT
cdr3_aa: CASSPGFKGRDTGELFF

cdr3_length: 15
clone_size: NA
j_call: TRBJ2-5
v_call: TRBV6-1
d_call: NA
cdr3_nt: TGTGCCAGCAGCCAGGTTATTAGTGGTACAGAGACCCAGTACTTC
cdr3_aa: CASSQVISGTETQYF

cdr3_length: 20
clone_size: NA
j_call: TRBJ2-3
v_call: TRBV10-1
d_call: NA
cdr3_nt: TGCGCCAGCAGTGAAAGCCCCGACTCAGTGGACATTACTAGCACAGATACGCAGTATTTT
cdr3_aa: CASSESPDSVDITSTDTQYF

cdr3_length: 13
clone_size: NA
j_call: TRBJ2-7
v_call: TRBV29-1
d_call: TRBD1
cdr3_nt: TGCAGCGTTACAGGGGGCGCCTCCTACGAGCAGTACTTC
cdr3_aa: CSVTGGASYEQYF

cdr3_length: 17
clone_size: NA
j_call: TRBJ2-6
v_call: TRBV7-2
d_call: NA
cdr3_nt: TGTGCCAGCAGCCCACCGGCGAGACTCTCTGGGGCCAACGTCCTGACTTTC
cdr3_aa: CASSPPARLSGANVLTF